The present TCR beta chain was sequenced within a study of pediatric ulcerative colitis. Overall study results and limits: A couple of rectal CDR3 clonotypes occurred in all ulcerative colitis patients.

The V gene's germline CDR1 is KGHSH and CDR2 LQKENI. This CDR3 is built from 16 residues. Trimming pared 2 bases from V and 0 bases from J, leaving 10 bases between. Regarding this clone: No antigen is known for it.

The rectum was sampled with one to two pinch biopsies at colonoscopy. The data were produced by immunoSEQ multiplex PCR, yet TCRdb's version contains in-frame clones alone and is incomplete. The profile shows about 22,000 clones, over 60% of them singletons. The sample was gut tissue. The TCR was taken from a boy aged 5-17 years with severe ulcerative colitis. The chain has TRBV18 and TRBJ2-2; tentatively, D is TRBD2 (6 bases). The CDR3 region is CASSPRTGANTGELFF. The DNA of the CDR3 is TGTGCCAGCTCACCAAGGACGGGGGCGAACACCGGGGAGCTGTTTTTT.